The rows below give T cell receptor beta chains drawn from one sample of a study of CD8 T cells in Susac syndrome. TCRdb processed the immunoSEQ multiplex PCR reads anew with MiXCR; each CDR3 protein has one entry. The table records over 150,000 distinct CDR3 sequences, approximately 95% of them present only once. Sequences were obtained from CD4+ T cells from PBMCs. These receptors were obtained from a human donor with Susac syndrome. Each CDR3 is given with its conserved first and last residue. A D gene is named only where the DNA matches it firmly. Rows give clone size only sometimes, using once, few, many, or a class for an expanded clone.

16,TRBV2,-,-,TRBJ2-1,TGTGCCAGCAGGGAACGGGAGAGTTCCTCCTACAATGAGCAGTTCTTC,CASRERESSSYNEQFF
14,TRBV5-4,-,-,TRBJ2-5,TGTGCCAGCAGCTTGGGACCCTACCAAGAGACCCAGTACTTC,CASSLGPYQETQYF
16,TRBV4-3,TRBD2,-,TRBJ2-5,TGCGCCAGCAGCCAAGCTCAGCGGGGCTATTCAGAGACCCAGTACTTC,CASSQAQRGYSETQYF
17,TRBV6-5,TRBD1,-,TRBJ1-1,TGTGCCAGCAGTTACCCGGGACAGGGGGCGCCGAACACTGAAGCTTTCTTT,CASSYPGQGAPNTEAFF
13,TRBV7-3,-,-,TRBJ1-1,TGTGCCAGCAGCTTACGGACAAACACTGAAGCTTTCTTT,CASSLRTNTEAFF
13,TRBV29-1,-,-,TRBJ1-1,TGCAGCGCCGGCCCCCAGGCGAGGACTGAAGCTTTCTTT,CSAGPQARTEAFF
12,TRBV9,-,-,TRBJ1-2,TGTGCCAGCAGCCTACAAGGGGCTGGCTACACCTTC,CASSLQGAGYTF
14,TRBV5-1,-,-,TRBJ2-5,TGCGCCAGCAGCCCAGGCTACTCTCAAGAGACCCAGTACTTC,CASSPGYSQETQYF
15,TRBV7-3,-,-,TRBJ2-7,TGTGCCAGCAGCTTAAGTGCCTCCAGCTCCTACGAGCAGTACTTC,CASSLSASSSYEQYF
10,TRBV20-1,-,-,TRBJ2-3,TGCAGTGCTATGGTAGATACGCAGTATTTT,CSAMVDTQYF
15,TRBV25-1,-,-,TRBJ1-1,TGTGCCAGCAGTGAAAGTGCCGGGAGTGAGACTGAAGCTTTCTTT,CASSESAGSETEAFF
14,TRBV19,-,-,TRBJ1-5,TGTGCCAGTATCTCAGGACAGCCGAATCAGCCCCAGCATTTT,CASISGQPNQPQHF
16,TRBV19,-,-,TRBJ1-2,TGTGCCAGTGGAAGCAGGGGACGGGGATCTAACTATGGCTACACCTTC,CASGSRGRGSNYGYTF
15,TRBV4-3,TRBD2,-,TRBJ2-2,TGCGCCAGCAGCCTAAGGACTAGCGGAACCGGGGAGCTGTTTTTT,CASSLRTSGTGELFF
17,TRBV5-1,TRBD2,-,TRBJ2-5,TGCGCCAGCAGCCGACTAGCGGGAGAGCGCGTCCAAGAGACCCAGTACTTC,CASSRLAGERVQETQYF
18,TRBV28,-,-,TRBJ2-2,TGTGCCAGCAGTTTCCCACCTGGGCGGGGCTGGAGTACCGGGGAGCTGTTTTTT,CASSFPPGRGWSTGELFF
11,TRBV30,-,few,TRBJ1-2,TGTGCCTGGAGTGTACTCTATGGCTACACCTTC,CAWSVLYGYTF
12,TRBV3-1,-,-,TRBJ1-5,TGTGCCAGTCAGTCAGGGGATCAGCCCCAGCATTTT,CASQSGDQPQHF
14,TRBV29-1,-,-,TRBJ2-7,TGCAGCGTTAAAGGGGGGGGTTATGGATACGAGCAGTACTTC,CSVKGGGYGYEQYF
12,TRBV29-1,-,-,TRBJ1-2,TGCAGCGTTGAAGAGGGGATCTATGGCTACACCTTC,CSVEEGIYGYTF
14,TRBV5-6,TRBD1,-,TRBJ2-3,TGTGCCAGCAGCACACAGGGGGCGAGGGATACGCAGTATTTT,CASSTQGARDTQYF
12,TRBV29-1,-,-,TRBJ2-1,TGCAGCGTTGGCGGAGCCGCGTATGAGCAGTTCTTC,CSVGGAAYEQFF
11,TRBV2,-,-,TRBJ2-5,TGTGCCAGCAGACAAACCGAGACCCAGTACTTC,CASRQTETQYF
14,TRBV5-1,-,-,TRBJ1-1,TGTGCCAGCAGTTCTGGACTGATGAACACTGAAGCTTTCTTT,CASSSGLMNTEAFF
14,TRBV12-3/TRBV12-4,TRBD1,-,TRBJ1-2,TGTGCCAGCAGTGAGGACAGGGGGCGCGGTGGCTACACCTTC,CASSEDRGRGGYTF
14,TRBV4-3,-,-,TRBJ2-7,TGCGCCAGCAGCCAAGAGGTGGGCCCCTACGAGCAGTACTTC,CASSQEVGPYEQYF
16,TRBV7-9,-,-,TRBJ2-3,TGTGCCAGCAGCTTAGTTTCCGGGACAAGCACAGATACGCAGTATTTT,CASSLVSGTSTDTQYF
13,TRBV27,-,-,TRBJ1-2,TGTGCCAGCAAGTTCAGACAGGACGGTGGCTACACCTTC,CASKFRQDGGYTF
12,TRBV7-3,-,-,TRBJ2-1,TGTGCCAGCAGCTTTAATAGCCGTGAGCAGTTCTTC,CASSFNSREQFF
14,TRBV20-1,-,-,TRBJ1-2,TGCAGTGCTAGAGATCAGCAGGGGTCAGGCGGCTACACCTTC,CSARDQQGSGGYTF
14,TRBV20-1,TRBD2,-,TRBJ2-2,TGCAGTGCTAGTGACGGGAGGGCCCTCGGGGAGCTGTTTTTT,CSASDGRALGELFF
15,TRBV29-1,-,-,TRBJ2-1,TGCAGCGTTGAAAGCCAGGGCGGTTGGAGTAATGAGCAGTTCTTC,CSVESQGGWSNEQFF
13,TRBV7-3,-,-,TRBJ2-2,TGTGCCAGCACCAGGGGCGGGGCCGGGGAGCTGTTTTTT,CASTRGGAGELFF
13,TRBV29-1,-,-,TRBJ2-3,TGCAGCGTTGTCCAGGGATGGCCAGATACGCAGTATTTT,CSVVQGWPDTQYF
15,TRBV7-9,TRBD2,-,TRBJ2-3,TGTGCCAGCACCCTAGCGGGAGTCGGGGCAGATACGCAGTATTTT,CASTLAGVGADTQYF
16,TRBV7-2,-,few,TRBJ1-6,TGTGCCAGCAGCTTAGGTTTAATGAGGGGGAATTCACCCCTCCACTTT,CASSLGLMRGNSPLHF
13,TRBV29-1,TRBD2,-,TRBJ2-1,TGCAGCGTTGGGCTAGCGGAATACAATGAGCAGTTCTTC,CSVGLAEYNEQFF
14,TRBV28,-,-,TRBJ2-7,TGTGCCAGCAACCAGGACAGCTTCTCCTACGAGCAGTACTTC,CASNQDSFSYEQYF
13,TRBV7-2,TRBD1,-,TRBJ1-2,TGTGCCAGCAGCCGGGGACAGTCCTATGGCTACACCTTC,CASSRGQSYGYTF
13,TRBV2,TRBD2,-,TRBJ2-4,TGTGCCGGGGGAACTAGCGACAAAAACATTCAGTACTTC,CAGGTSDKNIQYF
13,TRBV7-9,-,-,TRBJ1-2,TGTGCCAGCAGCCCCGGGACCTCAAATGGCTACACCTTC,CASSPGTSNGYTF